Below are 3 T cell receptor beta chains sequenced from a single sample in a study of blood T cell repertoires in COVID-19. Only in-frame clones appear in the TCRdb table, and some are missing; sequencing was by immunoSEQ multiplex PCR. The table lists 130,000 or so clones, roughly four fifths of them singletons, with around 1.4% in the top ten. Sequenced material: peripheral blood. The source of these receptors is a human donor in a cohort sampled during active COVID-19.

This clone was seen a single time. The rearrangement joins TRBV19 to TRBJ2-7, with a possible D match to TRBD1 (5 bases). Trimming took 4 bases from V and 2 from J, leaving 12 bases between them. The V gene's germline CDR1 is LNHDA and CDR2 SQIVND (reference sequence). There are 14 residues in the CDR3. The CDR3 nucleotides are TGTGCCAGTAGTACCCAAAGACAGACCTACGAGCAGTACTTC. Translation gives CASSTQRQTYEQYF.

This rearrangement joins TRBV6-6 to TRBJ1-1; perhaps TRBD1 as D (5 bases). V was shortened by 6 bases and J by 1 base, with 12 bases between the two germline ends. The CDR3 loop spans 14 amino acids. Germline-derived CDR1 and CDR2 are MNHNY and SVGAGI (reference sequence). CDR3 sequence: CASSRDWENTEAFF. The CDR3 coding sequence is TGTGCCAGCAGCAGGGACTGGGAGAACACTGAAGCTTTCTTT.

This clone appeared a single time. The rearrangement joins TRBV15 to TRBJ2-7; TRBD2 might be the D (6 bases). In germline, CDR1 is LNHNV, CDR2 YYDKDF (reference sequence). The CDR3 length is 15 residues. Trimming shortened V by 0 bases and J by 3 bases, and 12 bases separated the two germline ends. The CDR3 DNA reads TGTGCCACCAGCAGAGATCTTAGCGGAAGCTACGAGCAGTACTTC. Its protein product is CATSRDLSGSYEQYF.